These 5 T cell receptor beta chains share one sample of origin, sequenced in a study of vaccination effects on CD4 cells after COVID-19. Assay used: immunoSEQ multiplex PCR; TCRdb lists only in-frame clones, some missing. The sample consists of roughly 15,000 clones, over 65% of them appearing once. The ViraFEST assay expanded antigen-specific CD4+ T cells with viral peptide pools before sequencing. The authors isolated CD4+ T cells after ten to eleven days of culture. Confirmation by PCR established that the person had SARS-CoV-2 infection between March and December 2020. The participants, recipients of two vaccine doses, got either BNT162b2 or mRNA-1273. The antigens for these receptors are not known. The specimen comprised CD4+ T cells from PBMCs cultured with SARS-CoV-2 spike peptides, sampled after COVID-19 vaccination. These receptors were obtained from a human donor who had a prior SARS-CoV-2 infection.

The V call is TRBV11-2, the J call TRBJ1-1, with D unresolved. This CDR3 is built from 17 residues. Germline lookup yields CDR1 SGHAT and CDR2 FQNNGV. Trimming removed 3 bases from V and 0 bases from J, with 17 bases in between. CDR3 amino acids: CASSFRQLQKMNTEAFF. The CDR3 DNA reads as TGTGCCAGCAGCTTTCGCCAACTACAGAAAATGAACACTGAAGCTTTCTTT.

The chain employs TRBV24-1 and TRBJ2-1; no firm D call. The CDR3 is made up of 14 amino acids. Germline CDR1 and CDR2: KGHDR and SFDVKD. V was cut by 4 bases and J by 8 bases, with 14 bases left in between. The CDR3 nucleotides read TGTGCCACCAGTGACCCCGCTCGCCCCTATGAGCAGTTCTTC. Amino acid sequence: CATSDPARPYEQFF.

This clone has just a few counts. This chain uses TRBV5-6 with TRBJ2-7; the match to TRBD1 covers 7 bases. The germline V gene has CDR1 SGHDT and CDR2 YYEEEE. V shed 4 bases and J 0 bases; nucleotides not matched to a gene: 10. The CDR3 extends over 16 amino acids. The CDR3 region is CASSEPGGTLSYEQYF. CDR3 DNA sequence: TGTGCCAGCAGCGAGCCAGGGGGAACTCTCTCCTACGAGCAGTACTTC.

The chain is built from TRBV4-1 and TRBJ2-2; D not resolved. CDR3 length equals 17 residues. V lost 7 bases and J 0 bases, leaving 18 bases between the germline ends. Germline CDR1 and CDR2: MGHRA and YSYEKL. CDR3 nucleotides: TGCGCCAGCAATCACCCGGCAGGCTCAACGAACACCGGGGAGCTGTTTTTT. Translation: CASNHPAGSTNTGELFF.

The rearrangement links TRBV6-6 to TRBJ2-1; either TRBD1 or TRBD2 may fit D (5 bases each). This CDR3 is 15 amino acids long. Germline loops: CDR1 MNHNY, CDR2 SVGAGI (reference sequence). Trimming left V 5 bases short and J 4 bases short, with 15 bases between. The CDR3 sequence: CASSRDHLGYNEQFF. Here the CDR3 DNA reads TGTGCCAGCAGTAGGGACCATCTGGGATACAATGAGCAGTTCTTC.